The 9 T cell receptor beta chains below were found in one sample sequenced in a study of shared clonotypes between healthy human individuals. Measured with immunoSEQ multiplex PCR; TCRdb has only the in-frame clones, and not every one. Of about 1 million clones in the sample, roughly 80% were seen once. The sample comprised memory CD4+ T cells sorted from blood. Subset here: CD45RA-negative fraction. These receptors originate from a man in his late teens or twenties in good health.

This clone was seen only once. The chain uses TRBV4-1 and TRBJ2-3; 8 bases map to TRBD1. Germline loops: CDR1 MGHRA, CDR2 YSYEKL. V shed 5 bases and J 5 bases; nucleotides not matched to a gene: 12. The CDR3 has 16 residues. CDR3 DNA sequence: TGCGCCAGCAGCTCCGGACAGGGCCCCTTGGGAGATACGCAGTATTTT. As protein: CASSSGQGPLGDTQYF.

The chain has TRBV16 and TRBJ2-3; D may be TRBD1 or TRBD2 (5 bases each). This CDR3 is 14 amino acids long. Germline V gene data show CDR1 as KGHSY and CDR2 as FQNENV. Trimming shortened V by 4 bases and J by 0 bases, and 8 bases separated the two germline ends. CDR3 DNA: TGTGCCAGCAGCCCCTGGGACAGCACAGATACGCAGTATTTT. The encoded protein is CASSPWDSTDTQYF.

This chain connects TRBV5-1 to TRBJ2-3, with 8 bases matching TRBD2. The CDR3 totals 15 residues. The trim removed 7 bases at V and 0 bases at J, leaving 7 bases unmatched. The germline CDR1 and CDR2 sequences are SGHRS and YFSETQ. CDR3 nucleotides: TGCGCCAGCCGGGAGCGGGGGCTTAGCACAGATACGCAGTATTTT. Encoded protein: CASRERGLSTDTQYF. The full variable domain, rest sourced from reference TRBV5-1 and TRBJ2-3, is KAGVTQTPRYLIKTRGQQVTLSCSPISGHRSVSWYQQTPGQGLQFLFEYFSETQRNKGNFPGRFSGRQFSNSRSEMNVSTLELGDSALYLCASRERGLSTDTQYFGPGTRLTVL.

The genes are TRBV11-2 and TRBJ2-7, with 7 bases fitting TRBD1. The CDR3 sequence is 15 residues long. Unmatched junction bases numbered 5, after V lost 0 bases and J lost 3 bases. CDR1 and CDR2 from the germline V gene are SGHAT and FQNNGV. CDR3 sequence reads: CASSLDLTGIYEQYF. DNA for the CDR3: TGTGCCAGCAGCTTAGACCTGACAGGGATCTACGAGCAGTACTTC.

This clone was seen a few times. The gene calls are TRBV7-2 and TRBJ2-1; 15 nucleotides line up with TRBD2. V trimming: 2 bases; J trimming: 7 bases; junction bases outside the gene matches: 6. CDR1 is SGHTA, CDR2 FQGNSA, per germline. The CDR3 length is 17 residues. In DNA form, the CDR3 reads TGTGCCAGCAGCTTAATGTGGACTAGCGGGAGGGGAAATGAGCAGTTCTTC. This sequence encodes CASSLMWTSGRGNEQFF.

The chain links TRBV9 to TRBJ2-1; TRBD2 matches 9 bases. CDR1 is SGDLS and CDR2 is YYNGEE in the germline V gene. The CDR3 extends over 16 amino acids. V lost 5 bases, J lost 4 bases, and 10 bases stayed unmatched. The CDR3 bases are TGTGCCAGCAGTTCCAATGGGCTAGCGGGGTACAATGAGCAGTTCTTC. Protein product: CASSSNGLAGYNEQFF. Drawing the rest from reference TRBV9 and TRBJ2-1, the complete variable domain is DSGVTQTPKHLITATGQRVTLRCSPRSGDLSVYWYQQSLDQGLQFLIQYYNGEERAKGNILERFSAQQFPDLHSELNLSSLELGDSALYFCASSSNGLAGYNEQFFGPGTRLTVL.

The J gene is TRBJ1-2, the V gene TRBV5-8, with D maybe TRBD1 (5 bases). The V and J ends lost 2 bases and 8 bases respectively, with 10 bases between them. The germline V gene encodes CDR1 SGHTS and CDR2 YDEGEE. The CDR3 has 12 amino acids. The DNA of the CDR3 is TGTGCCAGCAGCTTCCAGGGAGGGGGCTACACCTTC. Protein product: CASSFQGGGYTF.

The chain links TRBV5-1 to TRBJ2-7; 9 nucleotides align to TRBD2. With 4 bases clipped from V and 9 bases from J, the junction kept 11 bases outside the gene matches. The CDR3 is 14 residues long. Germline-derived CDR1 and CDR2 are SGHRS and YFSETQ. CDR3 nucleotide sequence: TGCGCCAGCAGCACAGCGGGACTAGCAGTTGTGCAGTACTTC. This encodes CASSTAGLAVVQYF.

The J gene is TRBJ2-1, the V gene TRBV5-4, with D perhaps TRBD1 or TRBD2 (5 bases each). V dropped 9 bases and J dropped 4 bases, with 20 bases sitting between them. The germline V gene encodes CDR1 SGHNT and CDR2 YYREEE (reference sequence). The length of the CDR3 is 15 residues. The CDR3 DNA is TGTGCCACCCGTAGGGACGCAGGAAATTACAATGAGCAGTTCTTC. Translating gives CATRRDAGNYNEQFF.